This T cell receptor (beta chain) was sequenced for a study of identical twins. This clonotype was observed at least ten times. MiXCR, applied by TCRdb to the 5' RACE reads, yields one record per CDR3 protein. The data contain 250,000 or so distinct CDR3 sequences, roughly 7% of them singletons. The CDR3 sequence is 16 residues long. V was clipped by 6 bases and J by 7 bases, with 19 bases between them. The sample was also linked to a second study, of yellow fever vaccine responses in identical twins.

The specimen was memory (CD45RO+) T cells sorted from blood. This clonotype originated in a woman aged 18-35 years in good health. This chain uses TRBV12-3 or TRBV12-4 with TRBJ1-6; TRBD1 might be the D (6 bases). CDR3 in amino acids: CASSSDRSRKNSPLHF. DNA for the CDR3: TGTGCCAGCAGCTCCGACAGGTCCCGGAAGAATTCACCCCTCCACTTT.